These 18 T cell receptor beta chains share one sample of origin, sequenced in a study of T cell clonotyping in hematopoietic cell transplantation. Some clones are missing from TCRdb's copy, which holds only in-frame ones; the method was immunoSEQ multiplex PCR. The sample shows 35,000 to 50,000 clones, 75% to 90% of them seen only once. Time point of the sample: recipient sample about 28 days before transplant, after cytoreduction. Sample: peripheral blood mononuclear cells, taken before stem cell transplant. The source of these receptors is a man aged 55 to 69 with acute myeloid leukemia. Some clones in this sample may be carry-over from other donors' samples.

The chain joins TRBV7-8 to TRBJ1-3; perhaps TRBD1 as D (6 bases). CDR1 SGHVS and CDR2 FQNEAQ come from the germline V gene. There are 18 residues in the CDR3. V was clipped by 1 base and J by 4 bases, with 20 bases between them. The CDR3 sequence is CASSLVSFPGGGGNTIYF. CDR3 bases: TGTGCCAGCAGCTTAGTCTCTTTCCCCGGGGGCGGAGGAAACACCATATATTTT.

The chain has TRBV20-1 and TRBJ1-2; D uncertain. V lost 7 bases and J 5 bases, leaving 11 bases between the germline ends. Germline lookup yields CDR1 DFQATT and CDR2 SNEGSKA (reference sequence). The CDR3 runs 11 residues. CDR3 sequence reads: CSVLVRYGYTF. For the CDR3, the DNA is TGCAGTGTATTAGTTCGGTATGGCTACACCTTC.

This sequence joins TRBV6-1 and TRBJ2-3; no clear D. This CDR3 has 14 amino acids. The V and J ends lost 1 base and 6 bases respectively, with 11 bases between them. The germline V gene has CDR1 MNHNS and CDR2 SASEGT. The CDR3 spells CASSEGFERDTQYF. CDR3 nucleotides: TGTGCCAGCAGTGAAGGTTTCGAGAGGGATACGCAGTATTTT.

This clone was seen just once. This chain uses TRBV4-3 with TRBJ2-7; D perhaps matches TRBD1 (5 bases). From germline, CDR1 is LGHNA and CDR2 YSLEER. The CDR3 has 14 amino acids. V was cut by 0 bases and J by 3 bases, with 9 bases left in between. CDR3 region: CASSQEGLGYEQYF. Written as DNA, the CDR3 is TGCGCCAGCAGCCAAGAGGGGCTCGGCTACGAGCAGTACTTC.

The V call is TRBV6-5, the J call TRBJ1-1, with 8 bases identical to TRBD1. Germline V lookup: CDR1 MNHEY, CDR2 SVGAGI. The V and J ends lost 7 bases and 1 base, in that order; junction bases with no gene match: 8. The CDR3 totals 15 residues. This chain's CDR3 is CASNEQGEGNTEAFF. In DNA form, the CDR3 reads TGTGCCAGCAACGAACAGGGGGAAGGGAACACTGAAGCTTTCTTT.

The gene calls are TRBV11-2 and TRBJ1-1, with D unclear. This CDR3 is built from 14 residues. V gave up 5 bases and J gave up 1 base, with 11 bases separating them. The germline V gene has CDR1 SGHAT and CDR2 FQNNGV. Here the CDR3 DNA reads TGTGCCAGCAGCCAACGTGGAGGGAACACTGAAGCTTTCTTT. This codes for CASSQRGGNTEAFF. The full variable domain, with the rest looked up from reference TRBV11-2 and TRBJ1-1, is EAGVAQSPRYKIIEKRQSVAFWCNPISGHATLYWYQQILGQGPKLLIQFQNNGVVDDSQLPKDRFSAERLKGVDSTLKIQPAKLEDSAVYLCASSQRGGNTEAFFGQGTRLTVV.

The gene calls are TRBV6-5 and TRBJ1-1, with D hard to call. The CDR3 totals 15 residues. Deletions cut 0 bases from V and 0 bases from J, with 8 bases between. CDR1 and CDR2 from the germline V gene are MNHEY and SVGAGI. The CDR3 DNA is TGTGCCAGCAGTTACTCGAGCCCAGTGAACACTGAAGCTTTCTTT. Translated: CASSYSSPVNTEAFF.

In nucleotides, the CDR3 is TGTGCCAGCAGCTTAAAGGGAATTGATACGCAGTATTTT. Protein sequence: CASSLKGIDTQYF. The chain has TRBV7-3 and TRBJ2-3, with no clear D. Germline values: CDR1 SGHTA, CDR2 FQGTGA. V shed 1 base and J shed 6 bases, with 8 bases lying between them. CDR3 size: 13 residues.

This clone was detected only once. V gene TRBV7-2 combines with J gene TRBJ2-1; D is unresolved. Between the trimmed V and J ends, which lost 5 bases and 8 bases, there was a span of 16 bases. CDR1 is SGHTA, CDR2 FQGNSA, per germline. The CDR3 has 14 residues. This CDR3 is CASSTGMTPYEQFF. The CDR3 region has the DNA TGTGCCAGCAGCACTGGAATGACTCCATATGAGCAGTTCTTC.

The chain recombines TRBV21-1 with TRBJ2-5. TRBV21-1 is a documented pseudogene. The CDR3 contains 16 residues. The CDR3 protein is CASSQKGSELQETQYF. DNA of the CDR3: TGTGCCAGCAGTCAAAAAGGATCAGAGCTACAAGAGACCCAGTACTTC.

This chain connects TRBV7-2 to TRBJ2-5; D could derive from TRBD1 or TRBD2 (7 bases each). Germline V gene data show CDR1 as SGHTA and CDR2 as FQGNSA. This CDR3 is 15 amino acids long. Deletions cut 4 bases from V and 5 bases from J, with 17 bases between. The CDR3 DNA follows: TGTGCCAGCAGCTACCAGGGAGGGGGCGGCGAGACCCAGTACTTC. Protein product: CASSYQGGGGETQYF.

The J gene is TRBJ2-5, the V gene TRBV7-2, with TRBD2 as a possible D gene (6 bases). Trimming took 5 bases from V and 1 from J, leaving 11 bases between them. Per the germline V gene, CDR1 is SGHTA and CDR2 is FQGNSA. The length of the CDR3 is 14 residues. CDR3 in DNA: TGTGCCAGCAGCGGAACGGGACTCCAAGAGACCCAGTACTTC. It codes for CASSGTGLQETQYF. The full variable domain, its missing parts supplied by reference TRBV7-2 and TRBJ2-5, is GAGVSQSPSNKVTEKGKDVELRCDPISGHTALYWYRQSLGQGLEFLIYFQGNSAPDKSGLPSDRFSAERTGGSVSTLTIQRTQQEDSAVYLCASSGTGLQETQYFGPGTRLLVL.

The chain carries TRBV28 and TRBJ2-1; D not certain. Trimming removed 6 bases at V and 9 bases at J, with 15 bases between. CDR1 is MDHEN, CDR2 SYDVKM, per germline. The CDR3 runs 13 residues. The CDR3 region is CASRKDGSREQFF. The CDR3 region has the DNA TGTGCCAGCAGAAAAGACGGTTCCCGTGAGCAGTTCTTC.

V is TRBV7-9 and J is TRBJ1-2, with a tentative D call TRBD1 (6 bases). Germline CDR1 is SEHNR and CDR2 is FQNEAQ (reference sequence). The CDR3 has 14 amino acids. The V end was cut by 0 bases, the J end by 4 bases, with 9 bases between. The CDR3 loop is CASSLARGPYGYTF. In nucleotides, the CDR3 is TGTGCCAGCAGCTTAGCCAGGGGCCCCTATGGCTACACCTTC.

J is TRBJ2-1 and V is TRBV9, with a weak D call TRBD1 (5 bases). Trimming stripped 1 base from V and 5 bases from J, with 19 bases between. The CDR3 totals 17 residues. Germline CDR1 and CDR2: SGDLS and YYNGEE. The CDR3, as DNA: TGTGCCAGCAGCGTACAGGGCGTACCGGCTACAAACAATGAGCAGTTCTTC. Translated: CASSVQGVPATNNEQFF.

The V gene is TRBV6-6, the J gene TRBJ2-7; no definite D call. CDR3 length equals 13 residues. The germline gives CDR1 MNHNY, CDR2 SVGAGI (reference sequence). Trimming stripped 6 bases from V and 2 bases from J, with 11 bases between. The CDR3 nucleotides read TGTGCCAGCAGGGACCAACCTACCTACGAGCAGTACTTC. It codes for CASRDQPTYEQYF.

This chain connects TRBV10-3 to TRBJ1-2; no firm D call. The germline gives CDR1 ENHRY, CDR2 SYGVKD. The CDR3 consists of 14 residues. Trimming stripped 3 bases from V and 0 bases from J, with 8 bases between. CDR3 bases: TGTGCCATCAGTGAAAGCGGGACTAACTATGGCTACACCTTC. This encodes CAISESGTNYGYTF.

This clone has just a few counts. This same CDR3 is encoded by further DNA sequences in the sample. The rearrangement uses TRBV2 and TRBJ1-5; D perhaps matches TRBD1 (6 bases). The CDR3 sequence is 14 residues long. CDR1 and CDR2 from the germline V gene are SNHLY and FYNNEI. Trimming pared 5 bases from V and 3 bases from J, leaving 11 bases between. The CDR3, as DNA: TGTGCCAGCAGTCGTGACAGGAACAATCAGCCCCAGCATTTT. The encoded protein is CASSRDRNNQPQHF.